These 28 T cell receptor beta chains were sequenced from one sample in a study of beta chain features in type 1 diabetes. The authors reverse transcribed all of the isolated RNA, so sequencing captured expressed TCRB transcripts. Data came from immunoSEQ multiplex PCR; TCRdb stores just in-frame clones and leaves some out. Among about 360,000 clones, 10% to 15% were seen once, and the ten largest hold roughly 0.017%. Source material: naive CD4+ T cells from blood. Source of these receptors: a man younger than 35 in good health.

This clone was seen repeatedly, ten times or more. In the same sample, other DNA sequences code for this CDR3. The J gene is TRBJ2-5, the V gene TRBV7-2; D not resolved. Trimming pared 5 bases from V and 1 base from J, leaving 2 bases between. The CDR3 has 11 amino acids. Germline V gene lookup returns CDR1 SGHTA and CDR2 FQGNSA. CDR3 loop: CASSLQETQYF. CDR3 DNA: TGTGCCAGCAGCCTCCAAGAGACCCAGTACTTC.

This clone was detected a few times. This chain uses TRBV20-1 with TRBJ1-5; unclear D gene. Germline CDR1 DFQATT, CDR2 SNEGSKA (reference sequence). The CDR3 covers 10 residues. The germline V and J ends were trimmed by 7 bases and 9 bases, with 10 bases remaining between them. CDR3 sequence: CSDITPPQHF. Here the CDR3 DNA reads TGCAGTGACATTACCCCGCCCCAGCATTTT.

V and J are TRBV14 and TRBJ2-1; 9 bases align to TRBD2. CDR3 length equals 14 residues. Germline V gene data show CDR1 as SGHDN and CDR2 as FVKESK. The junction had 5 bases not matched to a gene; V was cut back by 6 bases and J by 5 bases. The CDR3 region has the DNA TGTGCCAGCAGAGGCGGGAGGGCTAACAATGAGCAGTTCTTC. Protein: CASRGGRANNEQFF.

This sequence joins TRBV28 and TRBJ2-7; 11 bases fit TRBD2. This CDR3 is built from 15 residues. Germline CDR1 and CDR2: MDHEN and SYDVKM. The trim removed 6 bases at V and 3 bases at J, leaving 7 bases unmatched. The CDR3 loop is CASSPGTSGIYEQYF. For the CDR3, the DNA is TGTGCCAGCAGCCCTGGGACTAGCGGCATCTACGAGCAGTACTTC.

The V call is TRBV18, the J call TRBJ1-1, with TRBD1 matching over 7 bases. There are 13 residues in the CDR3. CDR1 is KGHSH and CDR2 is LQKENI in the germline V gene. Trimming removed 5 bases from V and 5 bases from J; junction bases left unmatched: 5. DNA for the CDR3: TGTGCCAGCTCAGACAGGGAAGGGACTGAAGCTTTCTTT. This encodes CASSDREGTEAFF.

The rearrangement links TRBV4-3 to TRBJ2-2; TRBD2 is a possible D gene (5 bases). The germline gives CDR1 LGHNA, CDR2 YSLEER. The CDR3 runs to 15 residues. Trimming removed 2 bases at V and 7 bases at J, with 14 bases between. The CDR3 sequence is CASSQLTLRGGELFF. In DNA, the CDR3 is TGCGCCAGCAGCCAACTGACACTACGGGGCGGGGAGCTGTTTTTT.

V usage is TRBV5-8 and J usage is TRBJ2-5; D is unclear. The CDR3 length is 14 residues. CDR1 and CDR2 from the germline V gene are SGHTS and YDEGEE. The V and J ends lost 0 bases and 6 bases respectively, with 12 bases between them. CDR3 coding DNA: TGTGCCAGCAGCTTGGAGGCTAGTCGGCAGACCCAGTACTTC. This translates into CASSLEASRQTQYF. The whole variable domain, remainder taken from reference TRBV5-8 and TRBJ2-5, is EAGVTQSPTHLIKTRGQQATLRCSPISGHTSVYWYQQALGLGLQFLLWYDEGEERNRGNFPPRFSGRQFPNYSSELNVNALELEDSALYLCASSLEASRQTQYFGPGTRLLVL.

This clone was found a few times. The chain joins TRBV10-3 to TRBJ2-1, with 8 bases lining up with TRBD2. Trimming took 3 bases from V and 0 from J; bases not matched to a gene: 10. Germline-derived CDR1 and CDR2 are ENHRY and SYGVKD. The CDR3 consists of 18 residues. The CDR3 DNA sequence: TGTGCCATCAGTGATCCTACTAGCGGCCCGAGCTCCTACAATGAGCAGTTCTTC. It specifies CAISDPTSGPSSYNEQFF.

This rearrangement joins TRBV10-1 to TRBJ2-1; 8 nucleotides line up with TRBD1. Germline-derived CDR1 and CDR2 are WNHNN and SYGVQD (reference sequence). The CDR3 has 16 residues. The junction had 13 bases not matched to a gene; V was cut back by 6 bases and J by 6 bases. The CDR3 is CASRIQTGAILNEQFF. For the CDR3, the DNA is TGCGCCAGCAGAATCCAGACAGGGGCGATACTCAATGAGCAGTTCTTC.

This clone was counted a few times. CDR3 coding DNA: TGCGCCAGCAGCCTAACCGGGACAGCTAACTATGGCTACACCTTC. Amino acid sequence: CASSLTGTANYGYTF. The chain couples TRBV5-1 to TRBJ1-2, with 7 bases matching TRBD1. This CDR3 comprises 15 residues. The V gene end was trimmed by 4 bases and the J gene end by 0 bases; junction bases not matched to a gene: 6. CDR1 and CDR2 from the germline V gene are SGHRS and YFSETQ.

The chain is built from TRBV7-2 and TRBJ1-5; 7 bases are a match to TRBD1. CDR3 length: 15 residues. Losses at the gene ends were 6 bases for V and 3 bases for J; bases not matched to a gene: 8. Looked up from germline, CDR1 is SGHTA and CDR2 is FQGNSA. This CDR3 reads CASSRDSVSNQPQHF. The CDR3 coding sequence is TGTGCCAGCAGTCGGGACAGCGTGTCCAATCAGCCCCAGCATTTT.

The chain employs TRBV28 and TRBJ2-1; the D is unclear. The CDR3 length is 16 residues. Germline V lookup: CDR1 MDHEN, CDR2 SYDVKM. V was cut by 5 bases and J by 2 bases, with 16 bases left in between. CDR3 in amino acids: CASSPRVVGPYNEQFF. The DNA of the CDR3 is TGTGCCAGCAGTCCCCGGGTCGTAGGCCCCTACAATGAGCAGTTCTTC.

This clone showed up just a few times. This chain uses TRBV9 with TRBJ2-7, with a possible D match to TRBD2 (6 bases). The CDR3 runs 16 residues. V lost 4 bases and J 6 bases, leaving 23 bases between the germline ends. The germline V gene has CDR1 SGDLS and CDR2 YYNGEE. The CDR3 coding sequence is TGTGCCAGCAGCCCCGGCTACGGGAGTAATGGCGGCGAGCAGTACTTC. It translates to CASSPGYGSNGGEQYF.

This clone was detected a few times. The chain is built from TRBV28 and TRBJ2-3; 7 nucleotides agree with TRBD1. This CDR3 spans 14 amino acids. The V gene's germline CDR1 is MDHEN and CDR2 SYDVKM. V lost 5 bases, J lost 1 base, and 3 bases stayed unmatched. DNA for the CDR3: TGTGCCAGCAGTCTCGACAGGGGCACAGATACGCAGTATTTT. This gives the protein CASSLDRGTDTQYF.

The CDR3 DNA is TGTGCCAGCAGCGTAGGGACAGGGGGCTATCGGGATGATGAGCAGTTCTTC. Residues: CASSVGTGGYRDDEQFF. V gene TRBV9 combines with J gene TRBJ2-1; 11 nucleotides line up with TRBD1. V shed 0 bases, J shed 8 bases, and the junction held 10 bases outside the gene matches. Germline lookup yields CDR1 SGDLS and CDR2 YYNGEE. This CDR3 has 17 amino acids.

J is TRBJ2-5 and V is TRBV6-6, with 14 bases fitting TRBD2. The CDR3 covers 16 residues. The ends lost 10 bases at V and 4 bases at J; junction bases unmatched: 11. CDR1 is MNHNY and CDR2 is SVGAGI in the germline V gene (reference sequence). Here the CDR3 DNA reads TGTGCCACCAGACTGGGACTAGCGGGAGCGACAGAGACCCAGTACTTC. Protein: CATRLGLAGATETQYF.

The chain combines TRBV9 with TRBJ2-5; 9 nucleotides align to TRBD2. This CDR3 comprises 14 residues. Germline CDR1 SGDLS, CDR2 YYNGEE. With 4 bases clipped from V and 6 bases from J, the junction kept 7 bases outside the gene matches. The CDR3 bases are TGTGCCAGCAGCCGGGGGACTAGCCTCCAGACCCAGTACTTC. Translated: CASSRGTSLQTQYF.

This chain links TRBV9 with TRBJ2-7, with 8 bases that match TRBD2. Per germline, CDR1 SGDLS and CDR2 YYNGEE. The CDR3 is 16 residues long. Trimming at V came to 3 bases and at J to 2 bases, leaving 10 bases not matched to a gene. The CDR3 nucleotides read TGTGCCAGCAGCGCCCACGCACTAGCGGCAACCTACGAGCAGTACTTC. This gives the protein CASSAHALAATYEQYF.

The rearrangement links TRBV19 to TRBJ1-5, with 11 bases matching TRBD1. After removal of 7 bases from V and 6 bases from J, the junction contained 8 bases not matched to a gene. Per germline, CDR1 LNHDA and CDR2 SQIVND (reference sequence). The CDR3 loop spans 15 amino acids. The CDR3 DNA reads TGTGCCAGTACCGTCGGGACAGGGGGTCCTCAGCCCCAGCATTTT. Protein sequence: CASTVGTGGPQPQHF. Based on the CDR3 plus reference TRBV19 and TRBJ1-5, the full variable domain is DGGITQSPKYLFRKEGQNVTLSCEQNLNHDAMYWYRQDPGQGLRLIYYSQIVNDFQKGDIAEGYSVSREKKESFPLTVTSAQKNPTAFYLCASTVGTGGPQPQHFGDGTRLSIL.

This clone has just a few counts. Other DNA sequences of this sample code for an identical CDR3. This chain links TRBV2 with TRBJ2-7; D gene uncertain. The CDR3 loop spans 11 amino acids. Germline CDR1 and CDR2: SNHLY and FYNNEI. V gave up 4 bases and J gave up 1 base, with 2 bases separating them. As DNA, the CDR3 is TGTGCCAGCAGTGCGTCCTACGAGCAGTACTTC. This encodes CASSASYEQYF. The complete variable domain, with remaining parts taken from reference TRBV2 and TRBJ2-7, reads EPEVTQTPSHQVTQMGQEVILRCVPISNHLYFYWYRQILGQKVEFLVSFYNNEISEKSEIFDDQFSVERPDGSNFTLKIRSTKLEDSAMYFCASSASYEQYFGPGTRLTVT.

Worth noting for this clone: Different DNA sequences within this sample yield the same CDR3. The J gene is TRBJ2-3, the V gene TRBV30, with 7 positions matching TRBD2. This CDR3 has 14 residues. V lost 1 base to trimming and J lost 0 bases; unmatched junction nucleotides: 1. CDR1 is GTSNPN and CDR2 is SVGIG in the germline V gene (reference sequence). The CDR3 loop is CAWSGGGSTDTQYF. The CDR3, as DNA: TGTGCCTGGAGTGGCGGGGGAAGCACAGATACGCAGTATTTT.

This clone occurred a few times. The genes are TRBV25-1 and TRBJ1-2, with D perhaps TRBD1 (5 bases). V was cut by 3 bases and J by 3 bases, with 20 bases left in between. The germline gives CDR1 MGHDK, CDR2 SYGVNS. This CDR3 comprises 17 residues. The CDR3 loop reads CASSDPNAGEGYYGYTF. As DNA, the CDR3 is TGTGCCAGCAGTGACCCGAATGCGGGGGAGGGGTACTATGGCTACACCTTC.

The chain is built from TRBV11-2 and TRBJ2-1; TRBD2 might be the D (6 bases). Trimming cost V 5 bases and J 5 bases, with 16 bases left between them. The CDR3 totals 15 residues. Per germline, CDR1 SGHAT and CDR2 FQNNGV. The CDR3 sequence: CASSPTLGRNNEQFF. The CDR3 nucleotides read TGTGCCAGCAGCCCTACCCTCGGGAGAAACAATGAGCAGTTCTTC.

This clone was recorded a few times. The chain links TRBV6-4 to TRBJ2-1; 10 positions match TRBD1. Trimming at V came to 3 bases and at J to 10 bases, leaving 6 bases not matched to a gene. The CDR3 totals 14 residues. Germline lookup yields CDR1 MRHNA and CDR2 SNTAGT. CDR3 sequence (DNA): TGTGCCAGCAGTGAAGGACAGGGGGTCGGAGAGCAGTTCTTC. Amino acid sequence: CASSEGQGVGEQFF.

This chain uses TRBV5-1 with TRBJ2-6; D is unclear. Germline V gene sequence: CDR1 SGHRS, CDR2 YFSETQ. Trimming shortened V by 0 bases and J by 0 bases, and 7 bases separated the two germline ends. The CDR3 loop spans 16 amino acids. The CDR3 DNA reads as TGCGCCAGCAGCTTGGTCGGGTTCTCTGGGGCCAACGTCCTGACTTTC. This codes for CASSLVGFSGANVLTF.

The sample holds a few counts of this clone. The chain couples TRBV15 to TRBJ2-3; 7 positions agree with TRBD1. V lost 3 bases and J lost 2; bases outside the gene matches: 8. This CDR3 is 16 amino acids long. Germline CDR1 is LNHNV and CDR2 is YYDKDF (reference sequence). This CDR3 reads CATSSRPGQHTDTQYF. CDR3 nucleotides: TGTGCCACCAGCAGTAGGCCGGGACAGCACACAGATACGCAGTATTTT.

The CDR3 DNA is TGTGCCAGCAGCTTAGGCCTGAGCTCCTACAATGAGCAGTTCTTC. Residues: CASSLGLSSYNEQFF. V gene TRBV11-2 combines with J gene TRBJ2-1; D call uncertain. Trimming removed 1 base from V and 0 bases from J, with 7 bases in between. This CDR3 is 15 amino acids long. Germline CDR1 SGHAT, CDR2 FQNNGV. The entire variable domain, with the rest obtained from reference TRBV11-2 and TRBJ2-1, is as follows: EAGVAQSPRYKIIEKRQSVAFWCNPISGHATLYWYQQILGQGPKLLIQFQNNGVVDDSQLPKDRFSAERLKGVDSTLKIQPAKLEDSAVYLCASSLGLSSYNEQFFGPGTRLTVL.

J is TRBJ2-2 and V is TRBV14, with no clear D. V was pared by 3 bases and J by 1 base, with 6 bases between. The CDR3 runs 14 residues. The germline V gene has CDR1 SGHDN and CDR2 FVKESK. CDR3 region: CASSQTMNTGELFF. The CDR3 bases are TGTGCCAGCAGCCAGACAATGAACACCGGGGAGCTGTTTTTT.